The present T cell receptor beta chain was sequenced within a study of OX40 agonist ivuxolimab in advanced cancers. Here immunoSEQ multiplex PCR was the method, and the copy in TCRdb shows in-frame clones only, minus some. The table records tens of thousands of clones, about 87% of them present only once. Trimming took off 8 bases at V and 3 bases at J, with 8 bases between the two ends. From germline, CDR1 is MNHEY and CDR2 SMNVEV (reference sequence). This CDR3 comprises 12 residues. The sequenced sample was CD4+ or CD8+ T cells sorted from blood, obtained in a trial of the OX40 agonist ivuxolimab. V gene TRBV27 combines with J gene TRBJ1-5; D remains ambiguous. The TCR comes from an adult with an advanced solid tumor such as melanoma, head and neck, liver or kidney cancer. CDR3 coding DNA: TGTGCCAGCTCGCAGATCAATCAGCCCCAGCATTTT. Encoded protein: CASSQINQPQHF.